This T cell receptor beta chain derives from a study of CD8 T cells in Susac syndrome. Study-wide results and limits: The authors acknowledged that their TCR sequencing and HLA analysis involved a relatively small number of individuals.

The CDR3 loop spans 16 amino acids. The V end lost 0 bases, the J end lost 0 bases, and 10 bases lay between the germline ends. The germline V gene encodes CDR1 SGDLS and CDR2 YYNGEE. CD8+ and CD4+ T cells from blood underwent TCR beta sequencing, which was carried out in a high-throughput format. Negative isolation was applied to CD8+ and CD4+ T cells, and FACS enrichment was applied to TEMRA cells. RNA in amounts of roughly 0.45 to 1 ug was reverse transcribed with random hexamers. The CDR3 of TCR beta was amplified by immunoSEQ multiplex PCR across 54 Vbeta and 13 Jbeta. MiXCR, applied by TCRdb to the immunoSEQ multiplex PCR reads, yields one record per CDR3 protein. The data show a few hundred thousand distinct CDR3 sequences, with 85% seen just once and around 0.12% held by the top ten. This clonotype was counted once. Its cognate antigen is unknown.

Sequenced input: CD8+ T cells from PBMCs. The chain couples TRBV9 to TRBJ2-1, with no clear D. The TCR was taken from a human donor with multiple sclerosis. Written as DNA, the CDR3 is TGTGCCAGCAGCGTAGGCAGGAGCCTCTCCTACAATGAGCAGTTCTTC. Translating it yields CASSVGRSLSYNEQFF.